The 9 T cell receptor beta chains given below trace back to one sample, sequenced in a study of control samples from healthy donors and cancer patients. Some clones are missing from TCRdb's copy, which holds only in-frame ones; the method was immunoSEQ multiplex PCR. The sample contains some 74,000 clones, over 90% of which appear only once. Sequenced sample: blood. All receptors come from a woman aged 25 to 39 in good health.

The rearrangement joins TRBV7-2 to TRBJ2-1; TRBD2 is a possible D gene (5 bases). The germline V and J ends were trimmed by 5 bases and 4 bases, with 15 bases remaining between them. CDR1 is SGHTA, CDR2 FQGNSA, per germline. This CDR3 region has 15 residues. This CDR3 reads CASSLLDLYYNEQFF. The DNA of the CDR3 is TGTGCCAGCAGCCTCCTGGACTTATATTACAATGAGCAGTTCTTC.

In its sample, this clone was seen once. CDR3 sequence reads: CASSYSAGRNTIYF. As DNA, the CDR3 is TGTGCCAGCAGTTATTCGGCAGGAAGAAACACCATATATTTT. The rearrangement joins TRBV6-5 to TRBJ1-3; D ambiguous. Looked up from germline, CDR1 is MNHEY and CDR2 is SVGAGI. The germline V and J ends were trimmed by 3 bases and 5 bases, with 11 bases remaining between them. The CDR3 extends over 14 amino acids.

V usage is TRBV7-2 and J usage is TRBJ1-1; D call uncertain. Germline CDR1 SGHTA, CDR2 FQGNSA. The CDR3 extends over 16 amino acids. With 3 bases removed from V and 3 bases from J, the gap between germline ends came to 17 bases. The CDR3 sequence: CASSLTRASGYTEAFF. CDR3 in DNA: TGTGCCAGCAGCTTGACGCGGGCCTCTGGGTACACTGAAGCTTTCTTT.

The chain couples TRBV4-1 to TRBJ1-5; 10 positions match TRBD1. The CDR3 extends over 17 amino acids. Germline assignment: CDR1 MGHRA and CDR2 YSYEKL. With V trimmed by 3 bases and J by 6 bases, 11 bases remained unmatched. CDR3 loop: CASSQGQGPFSTQPQHF. CDR3 DNA sequence: TGCGCCAGCAGCCAGGGACAGGGGCCTTTCTCAACTCAGCCCCAGCATTTT.

In its sample, this clone was seen a few times. J is TRBJ2-7 and V is TRBV7-2; 12 bases are shared with TRBD2. The length of the CDR3 is 15 residues. Trimming removed 3 bases from V and 5 bases from J; junction bases left unmatched: 5. Germline V gives CDR1 SGHTA, CDR2 FQGNSA. The CDR3 coding sequence is TGTGCCAGCAGCTTCCAGACTAGCGGGGGCGACGAGCAGTACTTC. This sequence encodes CASSFQTSGGDEQYF.

The chain links TRBV30 to TRBJ1-5; the D gene is possibly TRBD1 (6 bases). The CDR3 covers 14 residues. The germline CDR1 and CDR2 sequences are GTSNPN and SVGIG (reference sequence). V shed 5 bases and J shed 0 bases, with 11 bases lying between them. CDR3 loop: CAWAPGASNQPQHF. CDR3 nucleotides: TGTGCCTGGGCGCCGGGGGCTAGCAATCAGCCCCAGCATTTT.

V and J are TRBV3-1 (or the pseudogene TRBV3-2) and TRBJ1-2; no reliable D call. Germline loops: CDR1 LGHDT, CDR2 YNNKEL (reference sequence). CDR3 length equals 15 residues. The V and J ends lost 2 bases and 0 bases respectively, with 10 bases between them. The CDR3 region is CASSQLQPSNYGYTF. Here the CDR3 DNA reads TGTGCCAGCAGCCAATTACAGCCCTCTAACTATGGCTACACCTTC.

The genes are TRBV30 and TRBJ1-3; D gene uncertain. The CDR3 sequence is 12 residues long. Germline values: CDR1 GTSNPN, CDR2 SVGIG (reference sequence). Trimming took off 0 bases at V and 4 bases at J, with 4 bases between the two ends. CDR3 sequence reads: CAWSVQGNTIYF. CDR3 nucleotides: TGTGCCTGGAGTGTACAGGGAAACACCATATATTTT.

This chain's CDR3 is CASSPGLIQNTGELFF. As DNA, the CDR3 is TGTGCCAGCAGCCCGGGACTCATCCAGAACACCGGGGAGCTGTTTTTT. The V gene is TRBV5-5, the J gene TRBJ2-2, with D maybe TRBD2 (6 bases). The CDR3 runs to 16 residues. Trimming removed 4 bases at V and 1 base at J, with 14 bases between. In germline, CDR1 is SGHKS, CDR2 YYEKEE (reference sequence).